This T cell receptor (beta chain) was sequenced in a study of cytomegalovirus exposure and HLA in healthy donors. Study overall: The 100 million to 120 million unique TCR beta sequences, from around 200 million T cells, were found by an earlier analysis.

It was with 60 Vbeta and 13 Jbeta primers that the PCR ran. Generated by immunoSEQ multiplex PCR, the TCRdb table keeps only in-frame clones and is missing some. Of about 84,000 clones listed, roughly 61% were seen once; the top ten hold 15%. Study results and caveats: Later, an analysis found that common viral pathogens appeared to be linked with several of the most significant clusters.

About this clone itself: Its antigen remains unidentified.

Trimming removed 4 bases from V and 4 bases from J, with 10 bases in between. The CDR3 loop spans 12 amino acids. Germline V gene data show CDR1 as SQVTM and CDR2 as ANQGSEA. The chain is built from TRBV29-1 and TRBJ1-2; maybe TRBD1 (6 bases). The TCR originated in a woman aged 40 to 50 in good health and CMV-seropositive. The sample consisted of PBMCs. This CDR3 reads CSVGEGGYGYTF. Here the CDR3 DNA reads TGCAGCGTTGGGGAGGGGGGCTATGGCTACACCTTC.